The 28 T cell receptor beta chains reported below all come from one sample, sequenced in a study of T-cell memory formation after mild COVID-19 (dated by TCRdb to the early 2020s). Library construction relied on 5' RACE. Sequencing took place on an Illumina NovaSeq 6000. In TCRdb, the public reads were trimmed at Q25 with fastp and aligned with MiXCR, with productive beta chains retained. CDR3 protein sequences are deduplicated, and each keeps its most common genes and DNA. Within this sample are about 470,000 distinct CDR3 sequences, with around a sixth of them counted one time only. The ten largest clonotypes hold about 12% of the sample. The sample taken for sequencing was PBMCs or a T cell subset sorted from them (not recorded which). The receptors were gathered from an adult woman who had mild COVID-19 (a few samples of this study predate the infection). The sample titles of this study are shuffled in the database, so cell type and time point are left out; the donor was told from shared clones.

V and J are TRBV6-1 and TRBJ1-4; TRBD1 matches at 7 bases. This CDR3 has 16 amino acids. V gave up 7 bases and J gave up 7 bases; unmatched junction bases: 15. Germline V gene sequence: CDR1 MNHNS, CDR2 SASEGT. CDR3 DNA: TGTGCCAGCACCCAAGAGACAGGGACGGGGGGTGAAAAACTGTTTTTT. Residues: CASTQETGTGGEKLFF.

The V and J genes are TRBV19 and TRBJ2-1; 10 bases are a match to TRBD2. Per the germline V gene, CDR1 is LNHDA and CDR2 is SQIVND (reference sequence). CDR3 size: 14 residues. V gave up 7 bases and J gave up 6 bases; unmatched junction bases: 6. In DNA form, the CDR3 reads TGTGCCAGTAAAGCGGGAGGGCTAGGCAATGAGCAGTTCTTC. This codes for CASKAGGLGNEQFF. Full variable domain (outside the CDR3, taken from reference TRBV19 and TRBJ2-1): DGGITQSPKYLFRKEGQNVTLSCEQNLNHDAMYWYRQDPGQGLRLIYYSQIVNDFQKGDIAEGYSVSREKKESFPLTVTSAQKNPTAFYLCASKAGGLGNEQFFGPGTRLTVL.

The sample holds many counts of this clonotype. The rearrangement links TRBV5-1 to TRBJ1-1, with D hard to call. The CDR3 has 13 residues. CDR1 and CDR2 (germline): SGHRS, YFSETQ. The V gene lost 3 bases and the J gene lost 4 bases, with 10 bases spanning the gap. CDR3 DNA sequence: TGCGCCAGCAGCTACAACTGGCCCACTGAAGCTTTCTTT. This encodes CASSYNWPTEAFF.

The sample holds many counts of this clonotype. The CDR3 DNA reads as TGCAGCGTTGAAGATCGGGCGACCTCTGGTGATGAGCAGTTCTTC. It specifies CSVEDRATSGDEQFF. The rearrangement links TRBV29-1 to TRBJ2-1; D remains unclear. Germline lookup yields CDR1 SQVTM and CDR2 ANQGSEA. The CDR3 sequence is 15 residues long. V was cut by 0 bases and J by 8 bases, with 17 bases left in between.

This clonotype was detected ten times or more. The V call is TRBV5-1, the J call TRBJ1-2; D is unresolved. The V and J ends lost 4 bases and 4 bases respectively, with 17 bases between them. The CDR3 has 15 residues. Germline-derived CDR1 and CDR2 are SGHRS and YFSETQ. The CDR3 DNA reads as TGCGCCAGCAGCCCCGCCGAGGTGAGGAGCTATGGCTACACCTTC. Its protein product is CASSPAEVRSYGYTF. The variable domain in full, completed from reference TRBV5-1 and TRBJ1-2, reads KAGVTQTPRYLIKTRGQQVTLSCSPISGHRSVSWYQQTPGQGLQFLFEYFSETQRNKGNFPGRFSGRQFSNSRSEMNVSTLELGDSALYLCASSPAEVRSYGYTFGSGTRLTVV.

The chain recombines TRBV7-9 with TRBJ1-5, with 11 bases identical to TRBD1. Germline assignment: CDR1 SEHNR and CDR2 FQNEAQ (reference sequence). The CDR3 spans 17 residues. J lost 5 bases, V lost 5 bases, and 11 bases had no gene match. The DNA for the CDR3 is TGTGCCAGCAGCCCTCGGGACAGGGGGGCGGTAGATCAGCCCCAGCATTTT. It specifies CASSPRDRGAVDQPQHF.

CDR3 in amino acids: CASSQEPRGLAGGLEGEQFF. In DNA form, the CDR3 reads TGCGCCAGCAGCCAAGAGCCCAGGGGACTAGCGGGAGGGCTTGAGGGTGAGCAGTTCTTC. The rearrangement links TRBV4-3 to TRBJ2-1; 16 bases agree with TRBD2. There are 20 residues in the CDR3. With 0 bases clipped from V and 9 bases from J, the junction kept 14 bases outside the gene matches. Germline V CDR1 and CDR2: LGHNA, YSLEER.

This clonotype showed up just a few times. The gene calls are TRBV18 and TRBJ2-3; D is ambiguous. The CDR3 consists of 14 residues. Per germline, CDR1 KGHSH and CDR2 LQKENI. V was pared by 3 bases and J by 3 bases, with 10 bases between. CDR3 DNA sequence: TGTGCCAGCTCACCTACCTTTGGAACAGATACGCAGTATTTT. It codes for CASSPTFGTDTQYF.

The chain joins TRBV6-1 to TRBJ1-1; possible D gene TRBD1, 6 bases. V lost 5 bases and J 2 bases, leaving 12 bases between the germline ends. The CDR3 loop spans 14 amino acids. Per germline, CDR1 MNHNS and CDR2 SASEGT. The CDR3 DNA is TGTGCCAGCAGTACGGGACATGTTAACACTGAAGCTTTCTTT. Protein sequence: CASSTGHVNTEAFF.

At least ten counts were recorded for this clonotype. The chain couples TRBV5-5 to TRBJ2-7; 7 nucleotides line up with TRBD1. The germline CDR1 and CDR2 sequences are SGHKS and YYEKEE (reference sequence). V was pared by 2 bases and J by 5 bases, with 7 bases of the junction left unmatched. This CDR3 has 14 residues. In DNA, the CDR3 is TGTGCCAGCAGCTTTTGGACAGGACGCCACGAGCAGTACTTC. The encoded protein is CASSFWTGRHEQYF.

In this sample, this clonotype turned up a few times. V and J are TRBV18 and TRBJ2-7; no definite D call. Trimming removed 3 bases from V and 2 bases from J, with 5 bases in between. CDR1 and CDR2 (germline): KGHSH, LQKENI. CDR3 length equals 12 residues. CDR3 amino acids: CASSPFPYEQYF. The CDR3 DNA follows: TGTGCCAGCTCACCTTTCCCCTACGAGCAGTACTTC.

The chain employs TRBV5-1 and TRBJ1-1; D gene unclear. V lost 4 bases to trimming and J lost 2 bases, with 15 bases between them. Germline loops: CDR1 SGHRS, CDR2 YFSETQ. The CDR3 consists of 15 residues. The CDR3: CASSDHYRGNTEAFF. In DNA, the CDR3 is TGCGCCAGCAGCGATCATTACCGGGGTAACACTGAAGCTTTCTTT.

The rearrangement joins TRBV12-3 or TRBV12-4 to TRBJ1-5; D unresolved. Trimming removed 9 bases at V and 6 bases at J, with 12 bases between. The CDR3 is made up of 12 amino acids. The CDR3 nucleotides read TGTGCCAGTGCTTACGTGGGTCAGCCCCAGCATTTT. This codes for CASAYVGQPQHF.

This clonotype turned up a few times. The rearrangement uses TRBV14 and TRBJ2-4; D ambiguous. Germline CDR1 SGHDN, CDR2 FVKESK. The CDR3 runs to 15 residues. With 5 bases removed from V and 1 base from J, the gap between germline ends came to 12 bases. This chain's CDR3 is CASSSGSGAKNIQYF. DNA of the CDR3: TGTGCCAGCAGCTCAGGTTCTGGGGCCAAAAACATTCAGTACTTC.

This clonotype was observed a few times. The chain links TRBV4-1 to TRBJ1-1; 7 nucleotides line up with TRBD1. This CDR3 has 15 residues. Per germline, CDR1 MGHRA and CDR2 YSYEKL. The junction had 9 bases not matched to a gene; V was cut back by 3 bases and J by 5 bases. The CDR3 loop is CASSHHRGEGTEAFF. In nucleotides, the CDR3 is TGCGCCAGCAGCCACCACAGGGGTGAGGGGACTGAAGCTTTCTTT.

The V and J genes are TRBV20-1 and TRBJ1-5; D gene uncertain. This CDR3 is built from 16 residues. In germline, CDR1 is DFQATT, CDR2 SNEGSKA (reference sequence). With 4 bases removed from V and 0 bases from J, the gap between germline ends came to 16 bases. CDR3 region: CSAISSGSYSNQPQHF. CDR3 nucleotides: TGCAGTGCTATATCGTCGGGCTCTTATAGCAATCAGCCCCAGCATTTT.

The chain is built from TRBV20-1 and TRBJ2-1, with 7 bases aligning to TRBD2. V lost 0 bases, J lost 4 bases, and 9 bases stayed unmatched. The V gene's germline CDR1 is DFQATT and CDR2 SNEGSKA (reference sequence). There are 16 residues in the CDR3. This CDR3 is CSARDKRGLFYNEQFF. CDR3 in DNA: TGCAGTGCTAGAGATAAGCGGGGCCTATTTTACAATGAGCAGTTCTTC.

The CDR3 sequence is CASSGGAYEQYF. As DNA, the CDR3 is TGTGCCAGCAGCGGCGGGGCTTACGAGCAGTACTTC. This chain uses TRBV9 with TRBJ2-7; D is possibly TRBD2 (6 bases). V was clipped by 3 bases and J by 4 bases, with 8 bases between them. The CDR3 loop spans 12 amino acids. Germline CDR1 reads SGDLS; CDR2 reads YYNGEE.

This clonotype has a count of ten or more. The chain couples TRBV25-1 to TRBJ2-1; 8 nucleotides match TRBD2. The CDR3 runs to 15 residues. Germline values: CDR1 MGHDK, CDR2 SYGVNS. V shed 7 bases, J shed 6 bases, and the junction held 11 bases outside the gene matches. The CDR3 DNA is TGTGCCAGCAAGACCGGGACTAGTGTCAGCAATGAGCAGTTCTTC. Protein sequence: CASKTGTSVSNEQFF. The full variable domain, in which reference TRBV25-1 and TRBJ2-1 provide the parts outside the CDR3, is EADIYQTPRYLVIGTGKKITLECSQTMGHDKMYWYQQDPGMELHLIHYSYGVNSTEKGDLSSESTVSRIRTEHFPLTLESARPSHTSQYLCASKTGTSVSNEQFFGPGTRLTVL.

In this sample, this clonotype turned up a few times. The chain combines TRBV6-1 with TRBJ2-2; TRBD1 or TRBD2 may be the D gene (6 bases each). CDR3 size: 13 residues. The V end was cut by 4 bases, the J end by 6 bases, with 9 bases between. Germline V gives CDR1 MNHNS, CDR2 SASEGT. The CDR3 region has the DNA TGTGCCAGCAGTGGTAGGGGGGCCGGGGAGCTGTTTTTT. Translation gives CASSGRGAGELFF.

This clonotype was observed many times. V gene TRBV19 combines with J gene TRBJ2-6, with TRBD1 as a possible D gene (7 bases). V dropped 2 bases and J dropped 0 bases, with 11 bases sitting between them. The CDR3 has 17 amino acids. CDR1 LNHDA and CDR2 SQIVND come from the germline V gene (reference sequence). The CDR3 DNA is TGTGCCAGTAGTATAAGGGGGGACAGCTCTGGGGCCAACGTCCTGACTTTC. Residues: CASSIRGDSSGANVLTF.

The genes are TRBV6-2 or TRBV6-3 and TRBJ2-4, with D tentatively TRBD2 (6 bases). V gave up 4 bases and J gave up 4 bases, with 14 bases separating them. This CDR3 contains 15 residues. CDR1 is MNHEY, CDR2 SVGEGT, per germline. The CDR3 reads CASSSQAGMKNIQYF. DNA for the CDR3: TGTGCCAGCAGTTCCCAAGCGGGCATGAAAAACATTCAGTACTTC.

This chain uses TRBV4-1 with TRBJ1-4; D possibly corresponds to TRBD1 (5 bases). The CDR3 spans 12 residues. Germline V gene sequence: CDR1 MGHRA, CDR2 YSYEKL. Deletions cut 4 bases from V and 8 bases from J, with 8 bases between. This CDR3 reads CASSPSGEKLFF. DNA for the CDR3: TGCGCCAGCAGCCCCTCAGGGGAAAAACTGTTTTTT.

CDR3 region: CSAREGANSPLHF. The CDR3 DNA reads as TGCAGCGCCCGGGAGGGGGCTAATTCACCCCTCCACTTT. V and J are TRBV29-1 and TRBJ1-6; 7 bases line up with TRBD1. Germline lookup yields CDR1 SQVTM and CDR2 ANQGSEA. This CDR3 contains 13 residues. V shed 7 bases, J shed 6 bases, and the junction held 6 bases outside the gene matches.

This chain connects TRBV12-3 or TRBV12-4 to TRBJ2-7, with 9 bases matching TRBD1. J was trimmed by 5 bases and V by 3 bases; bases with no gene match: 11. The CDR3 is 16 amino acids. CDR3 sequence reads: CASSLWGQTGGDEQYF. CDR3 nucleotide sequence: TGTGCCAGCAGTTTGTGGGGTCAAACAGGGGGCGACGAGCAGTACTTC.

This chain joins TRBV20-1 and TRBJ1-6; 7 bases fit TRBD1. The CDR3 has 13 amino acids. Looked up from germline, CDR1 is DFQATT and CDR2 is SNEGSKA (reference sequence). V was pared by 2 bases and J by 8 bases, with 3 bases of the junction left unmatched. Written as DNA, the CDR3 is TGCAGTGCTAGATCCGGGACAGATTCACCCCTCCACTTT. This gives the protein CSARSGTDSPLHF.

The CDR3: CAIDKTGAGDTQYF. CDR3 nucleotide sequence: TGTGCCATCGATAAGACAGGGGCTGGGGATACGCAGTATTTT. The genes are TRBV10-3 and TRBJ2-3, with 8 bases fitting TRBD1. The CDR3 contains 14 residues. V lost 8 bases to trimming and J lost 6 bases; unmatched junction nucleotides: 10. Germline V gene data show CDR1 as ENHRY and CDR2 as SYGVKD.

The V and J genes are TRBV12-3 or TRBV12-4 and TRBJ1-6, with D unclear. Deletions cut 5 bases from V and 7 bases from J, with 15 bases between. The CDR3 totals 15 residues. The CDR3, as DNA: TGTGCCAGCAGTGGCAGTGGACCGCGGAATTCACCCCTCCACTTT. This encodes CASSGSGPRNSPLHF.